The entry below describes one T cell receptor (beta chain). Its antigen is still unknown. Between the trimmed V and J ends, which lost 1 base and 8 bases, there was a span of 12 bases. Germline V lookup: CDR1 SEHNR, CDR2 FQNEAQ (reference sequence). This CDR3 has 14 amino acids. Among the donors, all were healthy bone marrow donors. The PCR had 60 Vbeta and 13 Jbeta primers. Assay: immunoSEQ multiplex PCR; the TCRdb copy retains only in-frame clones and omits some. This sample has 95,000 to 150,000 clones, with 80% found just once. The sample originates from a study of cytomegalovirus exposure and HLA in healthy donors. Study results and limitations: The classifier reportedly diagnosed cytomegalovirus status with high sensitivity and specificity. The authors listed 150 or so TCR beta chains as cytomegalovirus-associated. Later genetic work tied a missense DCLRE1C variant to beta-chain V and J trimming.

The TCR sequence derives from a female donor in good health and CMV-seropositive. The V and J genes are TRBV7-9 and TRBJ1-5; no clear D gene. What was sequenced was PBMCs. The CDR3 spells CASSLVGGHEPQHF. CDR3 DNA: TGTGCCAGCAGCTTAGTGGGAGGGCACGAGCCCCAGCATTTT. Combining the CDR3 with reference TRBV7-9 and TRBJ1-5 gives the whole variable domain DTGVSQNPRHKITKRGQNVTFRCDPISEHNRLYWYRQTLGQGPEFLTYFQNEAQLEKSRLLSDRFSAERPKGSFSTLEIQRTEQGDSAMYLCASSLVGGHEPQHFGDGTRLSIL.